This TCR beta chain is drawn from a study of T cells in narcolepsy. Study-level findings and limits: Blood of same and different patients, but not healthy controls, reportedly held recurring autoreactive clonotypes.

Germline lookup yields CDR1 LNHDA and CDR2 SQIVND (reference sequence). V was shortened by 7 bases and J by 5 bases, with 9 bases between the two germline ends. The CDR3 consists of 13 residues. In the case of this clone: Its antigen is not known.

Assay: immunoSEQ multiplex PCR; the TCRdb copy retains only in-frame clones and omits some. Here the sample spans 18,000 or so clones, approximately 84% being singletons. Specimen: memory (CD45RA-) CD4+ T cells from blood. V is TRBV19 and J is TRBJ1-6; no clear D gene. The TCR sequence derives from a human donor in good health. Here the CDR3 reads CASNMWDNSPLHF. The CDR3 DNA sequence: TGTGCCAGTAATATGTGGGATAATTCACCCCTCCACTTT.